The 3 T cell receptor beta chains below come from one sample, sequenced in a study of T cell repertoires in cytomegalovirus infection (dated by TCRdb to between 2018 and 2021). The sequencer listed for this sample is Illumina HiSeq 1500. The public reads were reprocessed in TCRdb via fastp at Q25 and MiXCR, keeping in-frame beta chains. Rows merge per CDR3 protein into single entries with the most common DNA and genes. The sample has about 310,000 distinct CDR3 sequences on record, 8% to 10% of them singletons. The ten largest clonotypes hold around 2.4% of the sample. The sequenced sample consisted of PBMCs. Source of these receptors: a human donor in good health (CMV status not recorded). Some clones in this sample may be carry-over from other donors' samples.

There are a few counts of this clonotype. The V and J genes are TRBV12-3 or TRBV12-4 and TRBJ2-1, with D possibly TRBD2 on 6 matching bases. The CDR3 contains 15 residues. The ends were cut back, 6 bases at V and 6 bases at J, with 18 bases in the middle. CDR3 loop: CASSAAGGSRNEQFF. DNA for the CDR3: TGTGCCAGCAGCGCGGCCGGAGGGTCGCGCAATGAGCAGTTCTTC.

This clonotype appeared a few times. CDR3 residues: CATRDRSVEPGELFF. The CDR3 nucleotides read TGTGCCACCCGGGACAGGTCGGTCGAACCCGGGGAGCTGTTTTTT. This chain uses TRBV12-3 or TRBV12-4 with TRBJ2-2; 8 bases map to TRBD1. V lost 10 bases and J lost 6; bases outside the gene matches: 13. The CDR3 is made up of 15 amino acids.

V is TRBV6-5 and J is TRBJ1-6; 10 nucleotides line up with TRBD1. The ends lost 6 bases at V and 7 bases at J; junction bases unmatched: 6. CDR3 size: 15 residues. The germline gives CDR1 MNHEY, CDR2 SVGAGI. This CDR3 is CASSMTGGWNSPLHF. In DNA form, the CDR3 reads TGTGCCAGCAGCATGACAGGGGGCTGGAATTCACCCCTCCACTTT.